The 25 T cell receptor beta chains below come from one sample, sequenced in a study of T cells in Graves' hyperthyroidism and ophthalmopathy. Researchers took RNA transcripts and amplified the TCR beta CDR3 regions from them. An initial round of RT-PCR targeting the TCR CDR3 relied on the HTBI primer set. TCRdb analysed the multiplex PCR reads with MiXCR anew, one entry per CDR3 protein. The sample carries around 620,000 distinct CDR3 sequences, 14% recorded once. The sample taken for sequencing was blood. The receptors come from a young woman with Graves' ophthalmopathy.

The chain couples TRBV6-8 to TRBJ1-6; no clear D gene. Germline V lookup: CDR1 MNHGY, CDR2 SAAAGT. The CDR3 contains 15 residues. V lost 8 bases to trimming and J lost 9 bases, with 20 bases between them. CDR3 DNA: TGTGCCAGCCGACTGGCCCTAAACGCCGGTTCACCCCTCCACTTT. Amino acids: CASRLALNAGSPLHF.

This clonotype was seen repeatedly, ten times or more. The chain has TRBV6-2 or TRBV6-3 and TRBJ1-1; TRBD1 aligns across 7 bases. The CDR3 consists of 13 residues. Losses at the gene ends were 7 bases for V and 0 bases for J; bases not matched to a gene: 2. Germline assignment: CDR1 MNHEY and CDR2 SVGEGT. CDR3 sequence reads: CASTDRMNTEAFF. CDR3 DNA sequence: TGTGCCAGCACGGACAGGATGAACACTGAAGCTTTCTTT.

Ten or more counts support this clonotype. V is TRBV6-1 and J is TRBJ2-4; 7 nucleotides agree with TRBD1. J was trimmed by 7 bases and V by 0 bases; bases with no gene match: 12. CDR1 and CDR2 from the germline V gene are MNHNS and SASEGT. There are 17 residues in the CDR3. CDR3 sequence reads: CASSEAFYETGRNIQYF. The CDR3 DNA reads as TGTGCCAGCAGTGAAGCGTTTTATGAGACAGGGCGGAACATTCAGTACTTC.

This chain joins TRBV9 and TRBJ2-7; TRBD2 is a possible D gene (5 bases). CDR1 and CDR2 from the germline V gene are SGDLS and YYNGEE. The CDR3 totals 14 residues. V lost 7 bases, J lost 7 bases, and 21 bases lay in between. CDR3 DNA: TGTGCCAGCTCACCCCCCGAGGGTATGCATGAGCAGTACTTC. This translates into CASSPPEGMHEQYF.

A word on this clonotype: A junction end diverges from the germline sequence, so it may reflect a read error. The chain combines TRBV5-1 with TRBJ1-2; D perhaps matches TRBD1 (5 bases). The CDR3 is 13 amino acids. CDR1 is SGHRS, CDR2 YFSETQ, per germline. The CDR3 DNA reads as TGTGCCAGCAGCTTGGGGCCGGGGGAGGGCTACACCTTC. Its protein product is CASSLGPGEGYTF.

This chain uses TRBV30 with TRBJ2-1; 9 bases map to TRBD2. This CDR3 spans 16 amino acids. The germline CDR1 and CDR2 sequences are GTSNPN and SVGIG (reference sequence). The trim removed 4 bases at V and 4 bases at J, leaving 11 bases unmatched. The CDR3 sequence is CAWTPAPTSGYNEQFF. DNA of the CDR3: TGTGCCTGGACCCCCGCGCCGACTAGCGGTTACAATGAGCAGTTCTTC.

For this clonotype: Mismatch with germline at one junction end may stem from a read error. The J gene is TRBJ1-1, the V gene TRBV7-2; D is uncertain. The CDR3 loop spans 14 amino acids. The germline gives CDR1 SGHTA, CDR2 FQGNSA. The CDR3 sequence: CASSQEGGLNEAFF. CDR3 coding DNA: TGCGCCAGCAGCCAAGAGGGAGGGTTGAATGAAGCTTTCTTT.

This clonotype has ten or more counts. This chain joins TRBV3-1 and TRBJ2-7; maybe TRBD2 (6 bases). Trimming took off 1 base at V and 1 base at J, with 11 bases between the two ends. Per germline, CDR1 LGHDT and CDR2 YNNKEL (reference sequence). This CDR3 has 15 residues. The CDR3 coding sequence is TGTGCCAGCAGCCAAGGGCTAGCGCCATCCTACGAGCAGTACTTC. Translated, it gives CASSQGLAPSYEQYF.

This clonotype was recorded a few times. The gene calls are TRBV28 and TRBJ2-7, with 8 bases lining up with TRBD2. Germline V gene sequence: CDR1 MDHEN, CDR2 SYDVKM. Unmatched junction bases numbered 11, after V lost 5 bases and J lost 5 bases. The CDR3 totals 15 residues. This chain's CDR3 is CASSPPPGLVNEQYF. The CDR3 DNA reads TGTGCCAGCAGTCCGCCCCCGGGACTAGTAAACGAGCAGTACTTC.

This clonotype has ten or more counts. The chain joins TRBV12-3 or TRBV12-4 to TRBJ1-4; 8 nucleotides align to TRBD1. The CDR3 totals 15 residues. Germline trimming cut 7 bases from V and 8 bases from J; bases unmatched to any gene: 12. The CDR3, as DNA: TGTGCCAGCACCCTGCGGGACAGGCTAGGGGAAAAACTGTTTTTT. Protein product: CASTLRDRLGEKLFF.

The table lists this clonotype with many counts. This chain connects TRBV20-1 to TRBJ1-2; 9 bases align to TRBD1. CDR3 length: 16 amino acids. CDR1 is DFQATT, CDR2 SNEGSKA, per germline (reference sequence). The V gene end was trimmed by 5 bases and the J gene end by 4 bases; junction bases not matched to a gene: 14. The CDR3 bases are TGCAGTGCTCCTCCGGGACAGGGCGGAAAAGTCTATGGCTACACCTTC. It is translated as CSAPPGQGGKVYGYTF.

This chain uses TRBV4-1 with TRBJ2-1; no reliable D call. V lost 0 bases and J 2 bases, leaving 14 bases between the germline ends. This CDR3 has 17 amino acids. In germline, CDR1 is MGHRA, CDR2 YSYEKL. CDR3 DNA: TGCGCCAGCAGCCAAGATTCACTCGGCGGAACCTACAATGAGCAGTTCTTC. It is translated as CASSQDSLGGTYNEQFF.

This clonotype was seen ten or more times. DNA for the CDR3: TGTGCCAGCAGTCAGCGCTCGGGCCAAGAGACCCAGTACTTC. Translating it yields CASSQRSGQETQYF. V is TRBV6-1 and J is TRBJ2-5; D gene uncertain. The CDR3 has 14 amino acids. CDR1 is MNHNS and CDR2 is SASEGT in the germline V gene. V was shortened by 5 bases and J by 1 base, with 11 bases between the two germline ends.

This clonotype was recorded at least ten times. The V gene is TRBV10-3, the J gene TRBJ2-5, with D tentatively TRBD1 or TRBD2 (5 bases each). CDR3 length: 13 residues. The V gene's germline CDR1 is ENHRY and CDR2 SYGVKD. The V gene lost 0 bases and the J gene lost 9 bases, with 11 bases spanning the gap. The CDR3 bases are TGTGCCATCAGTGAGTCAAGGGACGCGGCCCAGTACTTC. Its protein product is CAISESRDAAQYF.

This clonotype has ten or more counts. The chain employs TRBV7-9 and TRBJ2-2; unclear D gene. There are 13 residues in the CDR3. Trimming took 3 bases from V and 4 from J, leaving 6 bases between them. CDR1 and CDR2 (germline): SEHNR, FQNEAQ (reference sequence). The DNA for the CDR3 is TGTGCCAGCAGCTTGACGGGCACCGGGGAGCTGTTTTTT. This gives the protein CASSLTGTGELFF.

V gene TRBV7-6 combines with J gene TRBJ1-6; D unclear. Germline-derived CDR1 and CDR2 are SGHVS and FNYEAQ. Trimming took off 5 bases at V and 6 bases at J, with 17 bases between the two ends. CDR3 size: 16 residues. The CDR3 DNA sequence: TGTGCCAGCAGCCAAGACATATCGGGGTCTAATTCACCCCTCCACTTT. Amino acid sequence: CASSQDISGSNSPLHF.

This clonotype showed up just a few times. The chain joins TRBV4-2 to TRBJ2-3; 7 bases match TRBD2. Germline assignment: CDR1 LGHNA and CDR2 YNFKEQ. The V and J ends lost 0 bases and 2 bases, in that order; junction bases with no gene match: 11. This CDR3 is 18 amino acids long. The CDR3 DNA sequence: TGTGCCAGCAGCCAAGACCCAATGGGTGGGAGGGCCACAGATACGCAGTATTTT. Translating it yields CASSQDPMGGRATDTQYF.

This clonotype has only a few counts. This chain uses TRBV12-3 or TRBV12-4 with TRBJ1-2; TRBD1 agrees at 8 bases. The V and J ends lost 1 base and 14 bases, in that order; junction bases with no gene match: 3. The CDR3 has 11 amino acids. CDR3 loop: CASSLGGQGTF. The CDR3 DNA reads TGTGCCAGCAGTTTAGGAGGACAGGGTACCTTC.

This clonotype was found many times. This sequence joins TRBV20-1 and TRBJ1-2; D remains unclear. V was clipped by 0 bases and J by 4 bases, with 12 bases between them. CDR3 length: 14 residues. Germline values: CDR1 DFQATT, CDR2 SNEGSKA (reference sequence). The CDR3 coding sequence is TGCAGTGCTAGAGAATCCAGCTTGGGCTATGGCTACACCTTC. Protein product: CSARESSLGYGYTF.

This clonotype was seen ten or more times. V gene TRBV6-1 combines with J gene TRBJ2-5; 14 nucleotides match TRBD2. The germline V gene encodes CDR1 MNHNS and CDR2 SASEGT. The ends lost 5 bases at V and 4 bases at J; junction bases unmatched: 12. This CDR3 is built from 18 residues. The CDR3 loop is CASSRTGLAGALRETQYF. The CDR3 DNA reads as TGTGCCAGCAGTCGAACGGGACTAGCGGGAGCGTTACGAGAGACCCAGTACTTC.

The rearrangement joins TRBV6-2 or TRBV6-3 to TRBJ2-5; TRBD1 or TRBD2 may be the D gene (5 bases each). There are 15 residues in the CDR3. Trimming pared 8 bases from V and 2 bases from J, leaving 18 bases between. Germline V CDR1 and CDR2: MNHEY, SVGEGT. DNA for the CDR3: TGTGCCAGCCGAACATCCCCGGGACGTCAAGAGACCCAGTACTTC. Translation gives CASRTSPGRQETQYF.

This clonotype was detected many times. The chain links TRBV10-3 to TRBJ2-1; TRBD1 agrees at 11 bases. J gave up 9 bases and V 7 bases, and 8 bases lay outside the gene matches. The CDR3 sequence is 14 residues long. The germline CDR1 and CDR2 sequences are ENHRY and SYGVKD. The CDR3 nucleotides read TGTGCCATCAAAGGGGACAGGGGGTTGGGTGAGCAGTTCTTC. Translating it yields CAIKGDRGLGEQFF.

CDR3 loop: CASNTNEASTDTQYF. DNA for the CDR3: TGTGCCAGCAACACTAATGAGGCTAGCACAGATACGCAGTATTTT. V usage is TRBV7-2 and J usage is TRBJ2-3; D remains ambiguous. The ends were cut back, 7 bases at V and 0 bases at J, with 14 bases in the middle. The CDR3 sequence is 15 residues long. CDR1 is SGHTA, CDR2 FQGNSA, per germline.

This clonotype was observed many times. The rearrangement links TRBV2 to TRBJ2-1; D not resolved. Deletions cut 7 bases from V and 2 bases from J, with 12 bases between. CDR1 SNHLY and CDR2 FYNNEI come from the germline V gene. The CDR3 sequence is 14 residues long. CDR3 bases: TGTGCCAGCATAGGGCAAGCCCCCTACAATGAGCAGTTCTTC. Translating gives CASIGQAPYNEQFF.

The sample holds many counts of this clonotype. This chain uses TRBV6-1 with TRBJ2-1, with 10 nucleotides matching TRBD2. CDR3 length: 12 residues. With 5 bases clipped from V and 11 bases from J, the junction kept 3 bases outside the gene matches. The germline V gene encodes CDR1 MNHNS and CDR2 SASEGT. The CDR3 loop is CASSSGLAKQFF. In DNA, the CDR3 is TGTGCCAGCAGTTCGGGACTAGCGAAGCAGTTCTTC.